Sequencing of this T cell receptor (beta chain) was carried out in a study of T cells in Graves' hyperthyroidism and ophthalmopathy. Amplification of TCR beta CDR3 regions used RNA as the template. A first-round RT-PCR of the TCR CDR3 used the HTBI primer set. TCRdb reanalysed the multiplex PCR reads using MiXCR and keeps one entry per CDR3 protein. The profile shows about 400,000 distinct CDR3 sequences, around 15% of them singletons. This CDR3 is built from 13 residues. The germline V gene encodes CDR1 MDHEN and CDR2 SYDVKM. Unmatched junction bases numbered 9, after V lost 11 bases and J lost 2 bases. Remarks on this clonotype: It may be a read error: a sequence one base away is much more abundant.

It was uncontrolled infection, other autoimmune disease, pregnancy or lactation that excluded patients. Sequenced input: blood. The sequence derives from a man aged 50 to 60 with Graves' ophthalmopathy. The chain employs TRBV28 and TRBJ2-7; 7 positions match TRBD2. The CDR3 is CAGGRELPYEQYF. CDR3 DNA: TGTGCCGGCGGGCGGGAGTTGCCCTACGAGCAGTACTTC.